The 26 T cell receptor beta chains presented below share a single source sample, sequenced in a study of CD8 T cells in ankylosing spondylitis. Study findings and constraints: Blood of patients with ankylosing spondylitis appeared to be characterized by a TCR beta motif of about eight highly homologous variants.

TCRdb recomputed calls from the 5' RACE reads with MiXCR, one row per CDR3 protein. Of some 330,000 distinct CDR3 sequences listed, roughly 8% are singletons. Antigens for these TCRs are unknown. The sequencing input was blood, either unsorted or a sorted T cell fraction (not recorded which). These receptors were obtained from a male donor with ankylosing spondylitis.

This clonotype was counted between two and nine times. The rearrangement links TRBV6-5 to TRBJ2-7; D is uncertain. V lost 0 bases, J lost 0 bases, and 12 bases lay in between. Per the germline V gene, CDR1 is MNHEY and CDR2 is SVGAGI. This CDR3 is built from 16 residues. The DNA of the CDR3 is TGTGCCAGCAGTTACTCGCCGGACGCAACCTCCTACGAGCAGTACTTC. Its translation is CASSYSPDATSYEQYF.

This chain connects TRBV7-8 to TRBJ2-2, with TRBD2 as a possible D gene (7 bases). This CDR3 has 15 residues. V was clipped by 1 base and J by 7 bases, with 13 bases between them. Germline V gives CDR1 SGHVS, CDR2 FQNEAQ. The CDR3 sequence: CASSLVGGQVGELFF. The CDR3 DNA reads as TGTGCCAGCAGCTTAGTCGGGGGGCAGGTCGGGGAGCTGTTTTTT. The full variable domain, its missing parts supplied by reference TRBV7-8 and TRBJ2-2, is GAGVSQSPRYKVAKRGQDVALRCDPISGHVSLFWYQQALGQGPEFLTYFQNEAQLDKSGLPSDRFFAERPEGSVSTLKIQRTQQEDSAVYLCASSLVGGQVGELFFGEGSRLTVL.

In its sample, this clonotype was seen a few times. The CDR3 nucleotides are TGCAGCGTGGAGCGGGAGGGCCTAATCTACAATGAGCAGTTCTTC. This encodes CSVEREGLIYNEQFF. The J gene is TRBJ2-1, the V gene TRBV29-1; 10 bases are a match to TRBD2. The CDR3 is 15 residues long. From germline, CDR1 is SQVTM and CDR2 ANQGSEA. With 6 bases clipped from V and 3 bases from J, the junction kept 8 bases outside the gene matches.

The V gene is TRBV6-1, the J gene TRBJ1-5; TRBD1 might be the D (6 bases). The CDR3 has 17 amino acids. Germline assignment: CDR1 MNHNS and CDR2 SASEGT. Trimming left V 3 bases short and J 3 bases short, with 18 bases between. CDR3 region: CASSETGALGYNQPQHF. CDR3 bases: TGTGCCAGCAGTGAGACAGGAGCCCTGGGCTACAATCAGCCCCAGCATTTT.

The CDR3: CASSFGQDVEAFF. The DNA of the CDR3 is TGCGCCAGCAGCTTCGGACAGGATGTTGAAGCTTTCTTT. The genes are TRBV5-1 and TRBJ1-1; 7 nucleotides match TRBD1. CDR3 length: 13 amino acids. Per the germline V gene, CDR1 is SGHRS and CDR2 is YFSETQ. Trimming at V came to 2 bases and at J to 7 bases, leaving 5 bases not matched to a gene.

The chain couples TRBV29-1 to TRBJ2-3; TRBD2 matches 13 bases. The germline V gene has CDR1 SQVTM and CDR2 ANQGSEA. The V and J ends lost 4 bases and 3 bases, in that order; junction bases with no gene match: 4. The CDR3 loop spans 15 amino acids. CDR3 DNA sequence: TGCAGCGTTGGAGTACTAGCGGGAGGGACAGATACGCAGTATTTT. Its protein product is CSVGVLAGGTDTQYF.

This clonotype was counted ten times or more. The genes are TRBV6-2 or TRBV6-3 and TRBJ2-7; 14 bases align to TRBD2. The CDR3 totals 14 residues. Germline CDR1 MNHEY, CDR2 SVGEGT. The trim removed 6 bases at V and 6 bases at J, leaving 4 bases unmatched. The CDR3, as DNA: TGTGCCAGCAGCTTCGGGACTAGCGGGAGCGAGCAGTACTTC. As protein: CASSFGTSGSEQYF.

The chain employs TRBV5-6 and TRBJ2-5, with 10 bases that match TRBD1. This CDR3 is 15 amino acids long. The germline V gene encodes CDR1 SGHDT and CDR2 YYEEEE. V was clipped by 2 bases and J by 5 bases; unmatched bases: 6. CDR3 amino acids: CASSLRQGAGETQYF. The DNA for the CDR3 is TGTGCCAGCAGCTTACGACAGGGGGCCGGTGAGACCCAGTACTTC.

The rearrangement uses TRBV27 and TRBJ1-1; D remains unclear. Trimming removed 8 bases at V and 5 bases at J, with 15 bases between. CDR1 is MNHEY and CDR2 is SMNVEV in the germline V gene (reference sequence). The CDR3 consists of 13 residues. CDR3 sequence: CASSHREGTEAFF. Here the CDR3 DNA reads TGTGCCAGCTCCCATCGGGAGGGTACTGAAGCTTTCTTT.

The chain recombines TRBV11-2 with TRBJ2-1, with D tentatively TRBD1 or TRBD2 (5 bases each). V lost 4 bases, J lost 7 bases, and 14 bases lay in between. The CDR3 is made up of 14 amino acids. The germline gives CDR1 SGHAT, CDR2 FQNNGV. Here the CDR3 reads CASSSSGRVNEQFF. The CDR3 bases are TGTGCCAGCAGCTCCTCGGGGCGGGTAAATGAGCAGTTCTTC.

This clonotype has more than one count but fewer than ten. The chain recombines TRBV20-1 with TRBJ2-1; 9 bases fit TRBD2. Germline CDR1 and CDR2: DFQATT and SNEGSKA (reference sequence). V lost 0 bases and J lost 3; bases outside the gene matches: 9. The CDR3 spans 17 residues. This CDR3 reads CSARDPQTSGFYNEQFF. CDR3 sequence (DNA): TGCAGTGCTAGAGATCCTCAGACTAGCGGATTCTACAATGAGCAGTTCTTC.

This chain connects TRBV27 to TRBJ2-7, with D possibly matching TRBD2 (5 bases). Trimming pared 2 bases from V and 2 bases from J, leaving 10 bases between. CDR3 length equals 14 residues. Germline CDR1 reads MNHEY; CDR2 reads SMNVEV (reference sequence). CDR3 loop: CASSLAGRPYEQYF. CDR3 nucleotide sequence: TGTGCCAGCAGTTTAGCGGGTCGGCCCTACGAGCAGTACTTC.

This clonotype has a count of ten or more. CDR3 DNA sequence: TGCAGCGGGGCCCAGACCTCCTACAATGAGCAGTTCTTC. Translation: CSGAQTSYNEQFF. The genes are TRBV29-1 and TRBJ2-1, with D unresolved. The CDR3 totals 13 residues. V lost 7 bases, J lost 0 bases, and 10 bases lay in between. Germline loops: CDR1 SQVTM, CDR2 ANQGSEA.

This clonotype was found many times. The chain links TRBV20-1 to TRBJ1-2; D gene uncertain. Looked up from germline, CDR1 is DFQATT and CDR2 is SNEGSKA (reference sequence). The CDR3 length is 12 residues. The germline V and J ends were trimmed by 3 bases and 2 bases, with 7 bases remaining between them. CDR3 residues: CSASGRNYGYTF. CDR3 DNA: TGCAGTGCTAGCGGACGAAACTATGGCTACACCTTC.

This clonotype has a count of ten or more. The rearrangement joins TRBV30 to TRBJ1-4; D unresolved. The germline V gene has CDR1 GTSNPN and CDR2 SVGIG (reference sequence). This CDR3 has 13 residues. V dropped 1 base and J dropped 8 bases, with 11 bases sitting between them. The CDR3 loop reads CAWSGMVGEKLFF. The CDR3 nucleotides are TGTGCCTGGAGTGGAATGGTGGGGGAAAAACTGTTTTTT.

At least ten counts were recorded for this clonotype. J is TRBJ2-3 and V is TRBV4-3; D is unclear. Germline CDR1 LGHNA, CDR2 YSLEER. CDR3 length: 14 residues. The ends were cut back, 3 bases at V and 4 bases at J, with 11 bases in the middle. The CDR3 here is CASSQEPRADTQYF. CDR3 nucleotides: TGCGCCAGCAGCCAGGAACCTCGAGCAGATACGCAGTATTTT.

This clonotype was seen a handful of times. The chain couples TRBV18 to TRBJ2-1; a weak D match, TRBD2 (6 bases). The CDR3 runs to 16 residues. Trimming removed 3 bases from V and 8 bases from J, with 20 bases in between. CDR1 is KGHSH and CDR2 is LQKENI in the germline V gene. In DNA, the CDR3 is TGTGCCAGCTCACCTTGGACGGAATCGGGGGTGGATGAGCAGTTCTTC. Residues: CASSPWTESGVDEQFF.

This chain uses TRBV20-1 with TRBJ2-2; unclear D gene. Trimming pared 6 bases from V and 7 bases from J, leaving 9 bases between. Germline V gene sequence: CDR1 DFQATT, CDR2 SNEGSKA (reference sequence). The CDR3 length is 11 residues. Here the CDR3 reads CSAQSSGELFF. The CDR3 DNA is TGCAGTGCGCAATCTAGCGGGGAGCTGTTTTTT.

At least ten counts were recorded for this clonotype. The rearrangement joins TRBV4-1 to TRBJ2-7, with 8 bases identical to TRBD1. V lost 4 bases, J lost 0 bases, and 5 bases stayed unmatched. The CDR3 contains 15 residues. CDR1 and CDR2 (germline): MGHRA, YSYEKL. The chain's CDR3 is CASSLGQGLSYEQYF. The CDR3 DNA follows: TGCGCCAGCAGCCTTGGACAGGGCCTCTCCTACGAGCAGTACTTC.

The V and J genes are TRBV4-1 and TRBJ1-4; TRBD1 is a possible D gene (6 bases). Trimming stripped 1 base from V and 8 bases from J, with 14 bases between. The CDR3 consists of 15 residues. Per germline, CDR1 MGHRA and CDR2 YSYEKL. The CDR3 here is CASSQGSGDVEKLFF. The CDR3 DNA is TGCGCCAGCAGCCAAGGTTCAGGGGATGTGGAAAAACTGTTTTTT.

The gene calls are TRBV7-9 and TRBJ2-2; 10 bases fit TRBD1. J lost 6 bases, V lost 1 base, and 5 bases had no gene match. From germline, CDR1 is SEHNR and CDR2 FQNEAQ (reference sequence). This CDR3 spans 16 amino acids. Here the CDR3 reads CASSLDGTGAAGELFF. The DNA for the CDR3 is TGTGCCAGCAGCTTAGACGGGACAGGGGCGGCCGGGGAGCTGTTTTTT.

The chain recombines TRBV11-3 with TRBJ2-7; TRBD1 might be the D (6 bases). The germline V gene encodes CDR1 SGHNT and CDR2 YENEEA. This CDR3 comprises 16 residues. V dropped 9 bases and J dropped 0 bases, with 21 bases sitting between them. CDR3: CASGRVGGLSSYEQYF. The CDR3 DNA follows: TGTGCCAGTGGACGGGTTGGGGGCCTAAGCTCCTACGAGCAGTACTTC.

This clonotype was detected ten times or more. The CDR3 is CASSKLARSYEQYF. The DNA for the CDR3 is TGTGCCAGCAGTAAACTAGCGAGATCCTACGAGCAGTACTTC. This chain joins TRBV2 and TRBJ2-7; 7 positions agree with TRBD2. CDR1 and CDR2 (germline): SNHLY, FYNNEI. The CDR3 sequence is 14 residues long. V lost 5 bases, J lost 1 base, and 5 bases stayed unmatched.

The chain links TRBV10-3 to TRBJ1-4; D is ambiguous. The CDR3 sequence is 13 residues long. Germline CDR1 and CDR2: ENHRY and SYGVKD. V was pared by 6 bases and J by 0 bases, with 5 bases between. Written as DNA, the CDR3 is TGTGCCATCAGCGCTGCAACTAATGAAAAACTGTTTTTT. This sequence encodes CAISAATNEKLFF.

CDR3 residues: CSARSAVGTYNEQFF. The CDR3 DNA sequence: TGCAGTGCTAGGTCCGCGGTAGGGACCTACAATGAGCAGTTCTTC. This chain uses TRBV20-1 with TRBJ2-1; no definite D call. From germline, CDR1 is DFQATT and CDR2 SNEGSKA (reference sequence). There are 15 residues in the CDR3. Trimming took off 3 bases at V and 2 bases at J, with 14 bases between the two ends.

In this sample, this clonotype turned up a few times. The gene calls are TRBV28 and TRBJ1-2, with D unresolved. The CDR3 extends over 13 amino acids. The V gene lost 5 bases and the J gene lost 4 bases, with 11 bases spanning the gap. CDR1 and CDR2 from the germline V gene are MDHEN and SYDVKM. CDR3 nucleotides: TGTGCCAGCAGTAATGGACCGAGCTATGGCTACACCTTC. Its protein product is CASSNGPSYGYTF.